The TCR beta chain described here comes from a study of T cell responses to AZD1222 COVID-19 vaccine. Study conclusions and caveats: Among spike-specific TCRs, nearly half reportedly target unmutated variant regions. Seropositivity was recorded at baseline in only a handful of AZD1222 recipients.

This clone was found once. Its antigen is undetermined. CDR1 is SGHNT and CDR2 is YYREEE in the germline V gene (reference sequence). The CDR3 has 13 residues. After removal of 0 bases from V and 8 bases from J, the junction contained 4 bases not matched to a gene. Produced via immunoSEQ multiplex PCR; TCRdb's table is partial and in-frame only. The sample lists 140,000 or so clones; roughly nine tenths were seen once. This sample comprised peripheral blood, obtained 28 days after the second AZD1222 dose. This TCR derives from an adult who received the AZD1222 COVID-19 vaccine. V and J are TRBV5-4 and TRBJ1-2, with 7 bases matching TRBD1. CDR3 DNA sequence: TGTGCCAGCAGCTTGGAGGGGGCGGGCGGCTACACCTTC. Translation: CASSLEGAGGYTF.